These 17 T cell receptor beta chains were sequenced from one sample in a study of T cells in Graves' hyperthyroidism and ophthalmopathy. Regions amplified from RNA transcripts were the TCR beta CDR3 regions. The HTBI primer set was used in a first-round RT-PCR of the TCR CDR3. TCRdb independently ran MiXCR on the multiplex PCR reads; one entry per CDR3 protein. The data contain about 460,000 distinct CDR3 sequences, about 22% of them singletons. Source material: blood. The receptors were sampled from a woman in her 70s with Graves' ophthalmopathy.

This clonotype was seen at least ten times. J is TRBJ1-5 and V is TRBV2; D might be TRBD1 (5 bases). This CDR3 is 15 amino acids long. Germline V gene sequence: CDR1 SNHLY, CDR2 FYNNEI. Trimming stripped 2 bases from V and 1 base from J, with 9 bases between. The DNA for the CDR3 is TGTGCCAGCAGTGAACAGACAGACAGCAATCAGCCCCAGCATTTT. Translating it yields CASSEQTDSNQPQHF.

The CDR3 region has the DNA TGCAGTGCTAGAGTCAGGGCTTCGAGCTCCTACGAGCAGTACTTC. Its protein product is CSARVRASSSYEQYF. This chain joins TRBV20-1 and TRBJ2-7; a possible D gene is TRBD1 (5 bases). Germline V lookup: CDR1 DFQATT, CDR2 SNEGSKA (reference sequence). V lost 1 base and J 0 bases, leaving 13 bases between the germline ends. The CDR3 spans 15 residues.

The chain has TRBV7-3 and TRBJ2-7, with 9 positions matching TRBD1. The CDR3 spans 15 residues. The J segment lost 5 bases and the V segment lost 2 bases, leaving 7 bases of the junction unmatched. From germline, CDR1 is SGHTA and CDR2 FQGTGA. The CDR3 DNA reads TGTGCCAGCAGCTTATGGAAACAGGGGGCTAACGAGCAGTACTTC. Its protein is CASSLWKQGANEQYF.

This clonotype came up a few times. In DNA form, the CDR3 reads TGTGCCAGCAGCCAAGAGACGACAGCGGGGCCTCCAGATACGCAGTATTTT. Its translation: CASSQETTAGPPDTQYF. The chain links TRBV3-1 to TRBJ2-3; TRBD2 matches 7 bases. Germline-derived CDR1 and CDR2 are LGHDT and YNNKEL (reference sequence). The V gene end was trimmed by 0 bases and the J gene end by 4 bases; junction bases not matched to a gene: 10. The CDR3 has 17 residues.

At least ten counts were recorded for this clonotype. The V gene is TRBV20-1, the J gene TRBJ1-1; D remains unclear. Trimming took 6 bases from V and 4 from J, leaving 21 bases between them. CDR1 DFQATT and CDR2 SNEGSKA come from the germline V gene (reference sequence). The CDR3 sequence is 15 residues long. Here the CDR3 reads CSASPGNVRTTEAFF. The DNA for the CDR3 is TGCAGTGCCAGCCCCGGCAACGTACGGACCACTGAAGCTTTCTTT.

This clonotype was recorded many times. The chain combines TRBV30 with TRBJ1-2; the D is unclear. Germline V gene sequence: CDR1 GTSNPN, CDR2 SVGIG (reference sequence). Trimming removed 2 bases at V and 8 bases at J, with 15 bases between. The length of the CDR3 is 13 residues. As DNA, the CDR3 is TGTGCCTGGAGTACACGCCACTTGGGGGGCTACACCTTC. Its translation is CAWSTRHLGGYTF.

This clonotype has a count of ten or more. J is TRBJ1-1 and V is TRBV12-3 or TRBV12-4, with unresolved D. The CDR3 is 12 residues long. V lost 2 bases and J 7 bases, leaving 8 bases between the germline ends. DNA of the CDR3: TGTGCCAGCAGTTTATGGCACGGTGAAGCTTTCTTT. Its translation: CASSLWHGEAFF.

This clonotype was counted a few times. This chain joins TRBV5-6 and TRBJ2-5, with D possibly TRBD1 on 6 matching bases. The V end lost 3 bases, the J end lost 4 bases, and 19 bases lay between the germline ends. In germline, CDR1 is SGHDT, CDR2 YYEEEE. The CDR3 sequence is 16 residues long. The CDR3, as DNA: TGTGCCAGCAGCTACGTCCTGGGTACAGGGTTAGAGACCCAGTACTTC. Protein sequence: CASSYVLGTGLETQYF.

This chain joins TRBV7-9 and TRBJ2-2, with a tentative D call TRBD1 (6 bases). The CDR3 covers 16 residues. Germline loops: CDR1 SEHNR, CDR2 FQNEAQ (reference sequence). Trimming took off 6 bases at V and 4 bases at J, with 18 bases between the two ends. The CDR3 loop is CASSSGPQGSTGELFF. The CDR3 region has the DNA TGTGCCAGCAGTTCCGGGCCCCAGGGGAGCACCGGGGAGCTGTTTTTT.

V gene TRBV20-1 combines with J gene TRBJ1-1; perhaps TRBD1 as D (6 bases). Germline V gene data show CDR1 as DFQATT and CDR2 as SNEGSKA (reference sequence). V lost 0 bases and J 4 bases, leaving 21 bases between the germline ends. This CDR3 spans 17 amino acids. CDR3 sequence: CSARDPGAQTGGTEAFF. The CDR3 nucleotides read TGCAGTGCTAGAGATCCGGGGGCGCAAACCGGAGGCACTGAAGCTTTCTTT.

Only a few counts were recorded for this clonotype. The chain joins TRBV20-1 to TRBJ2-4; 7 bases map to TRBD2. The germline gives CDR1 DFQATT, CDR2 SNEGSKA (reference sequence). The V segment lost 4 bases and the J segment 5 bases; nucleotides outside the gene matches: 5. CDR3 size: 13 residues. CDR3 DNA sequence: TGCAGTGCTAAGCGGGGCGGGGAAAACATTCAGTACTTC. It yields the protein CSAKRGGENIQYF.

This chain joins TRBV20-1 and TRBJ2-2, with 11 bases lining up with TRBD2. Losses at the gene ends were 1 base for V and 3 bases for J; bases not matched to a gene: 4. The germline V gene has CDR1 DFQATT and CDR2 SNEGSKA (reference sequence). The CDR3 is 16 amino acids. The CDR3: CSARVAGGPDTGELFF. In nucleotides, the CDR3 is TGCAGTGCTAGAGTAGCGGGAGGGCCCGACACCGGGGAGCTGTTTTTT.

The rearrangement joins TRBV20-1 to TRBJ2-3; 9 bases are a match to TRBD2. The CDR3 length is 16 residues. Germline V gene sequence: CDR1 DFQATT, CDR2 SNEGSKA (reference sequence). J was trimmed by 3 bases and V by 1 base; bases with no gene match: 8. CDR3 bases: TGCAGTGCTAGAGTTCTTTGGCTAGCGGGGACAGATACGCAGTATTTT. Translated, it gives CSARVLWLAGTDTQYF.

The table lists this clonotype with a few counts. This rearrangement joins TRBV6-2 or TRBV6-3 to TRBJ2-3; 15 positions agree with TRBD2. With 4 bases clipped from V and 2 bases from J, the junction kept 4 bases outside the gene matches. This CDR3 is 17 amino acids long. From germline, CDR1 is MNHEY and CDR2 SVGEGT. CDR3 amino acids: CASSWTSGRAHTDTQYF. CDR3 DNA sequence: TGTGCCAGCAGTTGGACTAGCGGGAGGGCGCACACAGATACGCAGTATTTT.

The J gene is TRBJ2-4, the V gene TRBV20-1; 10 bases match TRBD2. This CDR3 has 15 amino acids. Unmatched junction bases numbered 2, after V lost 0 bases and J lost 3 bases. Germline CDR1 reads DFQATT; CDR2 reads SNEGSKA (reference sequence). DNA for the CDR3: TGCAGTGCTAGAGATGGACTAGCGGTCAAAAACATTCAGTACTTC. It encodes CSARDGLAVKNIQYF.

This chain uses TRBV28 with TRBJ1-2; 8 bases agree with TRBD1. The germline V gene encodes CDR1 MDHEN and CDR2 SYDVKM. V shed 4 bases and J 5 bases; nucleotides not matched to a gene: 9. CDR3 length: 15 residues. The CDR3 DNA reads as TGTGCCAGCAGTTCGGGACAGGACCGGTTTTATGGCTACACCTTC. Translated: CASSSGQDRFYGYTF.

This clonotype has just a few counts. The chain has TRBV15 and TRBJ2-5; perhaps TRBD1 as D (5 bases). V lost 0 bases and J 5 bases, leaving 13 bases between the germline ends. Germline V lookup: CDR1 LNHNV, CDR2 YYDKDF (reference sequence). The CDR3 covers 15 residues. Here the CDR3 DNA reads TGTGCCACCAGCAGAGATCGGCAGGGTGCGGAGACCCAGTACTTC. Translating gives CATSRDRQGAETQYF.